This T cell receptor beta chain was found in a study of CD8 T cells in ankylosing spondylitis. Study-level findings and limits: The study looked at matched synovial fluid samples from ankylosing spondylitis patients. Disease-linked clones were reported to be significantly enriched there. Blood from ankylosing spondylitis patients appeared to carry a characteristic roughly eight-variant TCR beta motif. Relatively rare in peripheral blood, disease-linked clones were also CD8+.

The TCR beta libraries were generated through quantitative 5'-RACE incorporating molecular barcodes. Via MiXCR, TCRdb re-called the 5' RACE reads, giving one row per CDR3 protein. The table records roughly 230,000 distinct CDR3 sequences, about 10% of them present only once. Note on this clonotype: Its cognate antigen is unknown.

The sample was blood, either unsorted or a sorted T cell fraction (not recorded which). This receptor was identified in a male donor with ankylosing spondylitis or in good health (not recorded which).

The CDR3 region is CASSSVSYEQYF. CDR3 sequence (DNA): TGTGCCAGCAGTTCGGTCTCCTACGAGCAGTACTTC. The chain joins TRBV12-3 or TRBV12-4 to TRBJ2-7; no definite D call. V gave up 4 bases and J gave up 0 bases, with 4 bases separating them. The CDR3 extends over 12 amino acids.